This record looks at one T cell receptor (beta chain) sequence and its context. Authors' data handling: Nucleated cell number was recorded as an estimate derived from reference gene primer amplification. The table came from immunoSEQ multiplex PCR; TCRdb's copy has only in-frame clones and leaves some out. Clonal size and the V and J genes are those of that table, whereas D and trimming came from the DNA. This sample carries some 25,000 clones, 80% to 90% of them seen once, and the ten largest clones take over 9.5%. The data are from a study of blood T cell repertoires in COVID-19. Study in general: In each case, the material was cDNA or gDNA derived from T cells, B-cell-depleted T cells, or PBMCs.

Germline lookup yields CDR1 SQVTM and CDR2 ANQGSEA. This CDR3 is built from 13 residues. Trimming took 0 bases from V and 7 from J, leaving 10 bases between them. The sequenced material came from peripheral blood. V usage is TRBV29-1 and J usage is TRBJ2-1, with D uncertain. This sequence was found in a man aged 65 to 79 with acute or convalescent COVID-19. CDR3 DNA sequence: TGCAGCGTTGAAGAAACCCACGGGAATGAGCAGTTCTTC. Translation gives CSVEETHGNEQFF.